The following is a T cell receptor (beta chain) sequence with its context. This clone appeared once. Its recognized antigen is unknown. No base-level quality is on record; no much larger clone is a single base apart. This record comes from a study of a mutant IDH1 vaccine in newly diagnosed glioma (dated by TCRdb to the early 2020s). Background on the whole study: Of the 25 to 40 treated patients, about 62% were male and approximately 38% were female, and the mean age was roughly 40 years. Prior to enrollment, patients had been given standard therapy consisting of radiotherapy alone, temozolomide alone, or radiochemotherapy with temozolomide, with the combination given to most patients. Peripheral blood was collected at six visits: V03 (baseline), V05, V07, V10, V12 and V13. Longitudinal TCRB deep sequencing was performed for fewer than 30 treated patients wherever samples were available for exploratory analyses.

The sample's time point label, in plain terms: baseline, week 1 (first vaccination visit). The treatment or condition label on this specimen signifies: pre-vaccination baseline after standard-of-care therapy. Donors had newly diagnosed WHO grade 3 or 4 IDH1-mutant astrocytomas with loss of nuclear ATRX. The samples were drawn from NOA16, a multicentre, single-arm, open-label phase I trial in Germany that tested a mutant IDH1 peptide vaccine in humans for the first time. Visit V03 blood draws served as the baseline sample for immunogenicity testing. Genomic DNA for TCRB sequencing was extracted from EDTA blood using the DNeasy Blood and Tissue Kit. Including cysteine and phenylalanine, the CDR3 has 16 amino acids. Just CDR3 DNA is preserved here, 48 bases in frame from base 1. V is cut back by 6 bases and J by 0 bases, with 9 bases in the junction unmatched. Via the germline V gene, CDR1 is MDHEN and CDR2 SYDVKM.

Study-level results and caveats: Across multiple MHC alleles, vaccine-induced immune responses were seen in 90% to 95% of patients. Pseudoprogression seemed to be unrelated to changes in the top peripheral T cell clonotypes found by TCRB sequencing. It was noted by the authors that analyses of patient blood samples could not be reproduced owing to sample limitations. Availability determined which PBMC samples were chosen for TCRB deep sequencing.

Library creation used the immunoSEQ multiplex PCR assay. Rearranged TCR beta chain sequences were amplified with the hsTCRB Kit following the manufacturer's protocol. An Illumina MiSeq was used to sequence the TCRB libraries. From the authors' description of their analysis: The proprietary platform of the kit vendor was used for demultiplexing, trimming and gene mapping. Not all clones reach the TCRdb copy of this immuneACCESS table, which keeps in-frame sequences only. Checked studies attribute under half of the gap to unresolved V genes and leave the rest unexplained. The D gene and trimming were derived from the DNA, and the V and J assignments and clone size from that table. Within this sample are tens of thousands of clones, with about 83% of them counted one time only. The top ten constitute under 8% of the sample.

The receptor chain draws on TRBV28 and TRBJ2-3, with 7 bases aligning to TRBD2. The sample was PBMCs, taken from a glioma patient treated with radiotherapy, temozolomide or both. The TCR was taken from a woman between 50 and 59 years old with glioma. CDR3 protein: CASSPGGFYSTDTQYF. Here is the DNA: TGTGCCAGCAGCCCCGGGGGGTTTTACAGCACAGATACGCAGTATTTT.